This T cell receptor (beta chain) was identified during a study of shared clonotypes between healthy human individuals. Broader study findings: Memory subsets had estimated richness that was generally smaller than that of naive subsets. When naive CD4 clonotypes were compared across a handful of donors, around 5% were shared. In this cohort, only blood was sampled, and tissue repertoires likely differ.

Naivety among CD8 cells was defined by CD45RO negativity and positive CCR7 selection, thereby excluding terminally differentiated effector memory CD45RA+ cells. For this clone: The target antigen is unknown.

Execution of the assay was at deep level. Produced via immunoSEQ multiplex PCR; TCRdb's table is partial and in-frame only. The sample contains about 2 million clones, just under 95% of which appear only once. CDR3 length: 13 amino acids. CDR1 and CDR2 (germline): SGDLS, YYNGEE. The V and J ends lost 4 bases and 5 bases respectively, with 9 bases between them. Input material: naive CD8+ T cells sorted from blood. The gene calls are TRBV9 and TRBJ1-4; D is ambiguous. This sequence was found in a young man in good health. CDR3 nucleotide sequence: TGTGCCAGCAGCCCCGGCGGGAATGAAAAACTGTTTTTT. Its protein is CASSPGGNEKLFF.